This T cell receptor beta chain was sequenced during a study of cytomegalovirus exposure and HLA in healthy donors. Clones were sequenced by immunoSEQ multiplex PCR, and TCRdb holds only the in-frame ones, with some missing. The sample has about 74,000 clones, about 95% seen once. This clone showed up just once. J gave up 6 bases and V 3 bases, and 0 bases lay outside the gene matches. Germline loops: CDR1 KGHSH, CDR2 LQKENI. This CDR3 is built from 14 residues. This chain joins TRBV18 and TRBJ2-1, with 12 positions matching TRBD2. The sequence derives from a woman aged 18-35 years in good health and CMV-seropositive. The sample consisted of PBMCs. CDR3 residues: CASSPGLAGNEQFF. CDR3 coding DNA: TGTGCCAGCTCACCGGGACTAGCGGGCAATGAGCAGTTCTTC.